A single sample is the source of the 25 T cell receptor beta chains below, sequenced in a study of T cell responses to AZD1222 COVID-19 vaccine. Measured with immunoSEQ multiplex PCR; TCRdb has only the in-frame clones, and not every one. Here the sample spans tens of thousands of clones, 91% being singletons. The sequencing used peripheral blood, collected on day 0 of MenACWY control vaccination. These receptors came from an adult in good health.

The rearrangement joins TRBV28 to TRBJ1-1, with 8 bases that match TRBD1. The V and J ends lost 6 bases and 1 base, in that order; junction bases with no gene match: 1. Germline V lookup: CDR1 MDHEN, CDR2 SYDVKM. This CDR3 spans 13 amino acids. The CDR3 bases are TGTGCCAGCAGAGACAGGGGGAACACTGAAGCTTTCTTT. As protein: CASRDRGNTEAFF.

This chain uses TRBV3-1 (or the pseudogene TRBV3-2) with TRBJ2-2; 7 nucleotides line up with TRBD2. The CDR3 runs 16 residues. Germline V gives CDR1 LGHDT, CDR2 YNNKEL (reference sequence). The V segment lost 1 base and the J segment 0 bases; nucleotides outside the gene matches: 2. The CDR3 nucleotides are TGTGCCAGCAGCCAAGGGGCGGGGGCGAACACCGGGGAGCTGTTTTTT. It is translated as CASSQGAGANTGELFF.

The V and J genes are TRBV19 and TRBJ2-1; 9 bases are shared with TRBD2. CDR1 is LNHDA, CDR2 SQIVND, per germline (reference sequence). The CDR3 length is 13 residues. The V and J ends lost 6 bases and 8 bases, in that order; junction bases with no gene match: 5. The CDR3 protein is CASSFGLAYEQFF. For the CDR3, the DNA is TGTGCCAGTAGCTTTGGACTAGCGTATGAGCAGTTCTTC.

The chain recombines TRBV19 with TRBJ2-7, with 12 bases that match TRBD2. This CDR3 is 14 amino acids long. The V segment lost 6 bases and the J segment 2 bases; nucleotides outside the gene matches: 2. Per the germline V gene, CDR1 is LNHDA and CDR2 is SQIVND (reference sequence). The CDR3 sequence is CASRRTSGAYEQYF. The CDR3 coding sequence is TGTGCCAGTAGGAGGACTAGCGGGGCCTACGAGCAGTACTTC.

V and J are TRBV6-5 and TRBJ1-6, with D possibly TRBD1 on 6 matching bases. V lost 7 bases and J lost 12, with 16 bases in between. The germline V gene has CDR1 MNHEY and CDR2 SVGAGI. This CDR3 comprises 13 residues. The CDR3 loop reads CASKGVGALPLHF. The CDR3 DNA reads TGTGCCAGCAAGGGGGTTGGGGCCTTACCCCTCCACTTT.

The chain carries TRBV20-1 and TRBJ2-3; possibly TRBD1 or TRBD2 for D (5 bases each). The germline V and J ends were trimmed by 3 bases and 2 bases, with 6 bases remaining between them. The germline V gene has CDR1 DFQATT and CDR2 SNEGSKA (reference sequence). The CDR3 totals 12 residues. CDR3 region: CSASGTTDTQYF. The CDR3 nucleotides read TGCAGTGCTAGTGGGACCACAGATACGCAGTATTTT.

The chain has TRBV3-1 (or the pseudogene TRBV3-2) and TRBJ2-7; D possibly corresponds to TRBD2 (5 bases). Per the germline V gene, CDR1 is LGHDT and CDR2 is YNNKEL (reference sequence). The CDR3 is 14 residues long. The germline V and J ends were trimmed by 1 base and 4 bases, with 11 bases remaining between them. In nucleotides, the CDR3 is TGTGCCAGCAGCCAAGGGTCTAGCACTTACGAGCAGTACTTC. Translation: CASSQGSSTYEQYF.

The chain joins TRBV5-1 to TRBJ1-3; D uncertain. Germline V CDR1 and CDR2: SGHRS, YFSETQ. This CDR3 is built from 13 residues. V was pared by 5 bases and J by 2 bases, with 8 bases between. The CDR3 nucleotides read TGCGCCAGCAGGGAAGACCCTGGAAACACCATATATTTT. Its protein product is CASREDPGNTIYF.

The chain couples TRBV21-1 to TRBJ1-1. TRBV21-1 is classified as a pseudogene. The CDR3 runs 13 residues. CDR3 DNA: TGTGCCAGCAGCAGTCCCCGGAACACTGAAGCTTTCTTT. This gives the protein CASSSPRNTEAFF.

The CDR3 region is CASSKVGQPSYEQYF. CDR3 nucleotide sequence: TGTGCCAGCAGTAAGGTGGGACAACCCTCCTACGAGCAGTACTTC. The chain is built from TRBV27 and TRBJ2-7; tentatively, D is TRBD1 (6 bases). Trimming removed 5 bases from V and 0 bases from J, with 14 bases in between. Per germline, CDR1 MNHEY and CDR2 SMNVEV (reference sequence). There are 15 residues in the CDR3.

V and J are TRBV18 and TRBJ2-1, with a tentative D call TRBD1 (6 bases). V lost 2 bases and J lost 0, with 14 bases in between. Germline-derived CDR1 and CDR2 are KGHSH and LQKENI. This CDR3 is 17 amino acids long. CDR3 bases: TGTGCCAGCTCACCAAACAGGGACCATGCCTCCTACAATGAGCAGTTCTTC. This sequence encodes CASSPNRDHASYNEQFF.

This clone is a singleton in its sample. The V gene is TRBV28, the J gene TRBJ2-1; D is possibly TRBD1 or TRBD2 (6 bases each). Per the germline V gene, CDR1 is MDHEN and CDR2 is SYDVKM. V dropped 6 bases and J dropped 10 bases, with 19 bases sitting between them. This CDR3 has 14 residues. The CDR3: CASRVGGLQGEQFF. The CDR3 bases are TGTGCCAGCAGGGTGGGGGGCCTCCAGGGCGAGCAGTTCTTC.

This clone was observed a single time. The chain links TRBV6-1 to TRBJ2-7; the D is unclear. Germline assignment: CDR1 MNHNS and CDR2 SASEGT. V lost 1 base, J lost 3 bases, and 10 bases lay in between. This CDR3 spans 14 amino acids. Here the CDR3 DNA reads TGTGCCAGCAGTGAAGGCGGCGCGGTCTACGAGCAGTACTTC. This codes for CASSEGGAVYEQYF.

V usage is TRBV6-6 and J usage is TRBJ1-2; possibly TRBD1 for D (5 bases). From germline, CDR1 is MNHNY and CDR2 SVGAGI (reference sequence). CDR3 length equals 14 residues. V was trimmed by 7 bases and J by 4 bases, leaving 16 bases between them. CDR3 sequence: CASIVGGGTYGYTF. CDR3 coding DNA: TGTGCCAGCATCGTGGGGGGAGGGACCTATGGCTACACCTTC.

The V call is TRBV4-2, the J call TRBJ2-1; TRBD2 aligns across 8 bases. V dropped 1 base and J dropped 15; count of bases not matched to a gene: 8. Germline loops: CDR1 LGHNA, CDR2 YNFKEQ. The CDR3 length is 13 residues. Here the CDR3 DNA reads TGTGCCAGCAGCCAAGGCGGGGGGCCCCTTCCGTTCTTC. It specifies CASSQGGGPLPFF.

In nucleotides, the CDR3 is TGTGCCAGCAGCTTAGACAGCGCCCAAGAGACCCAGTACTTC. Amino acids: CASSLDSAQETQYF. The chain employs TRBV7-3 and TRBJ2-5, with a possible D match to TRBD1 (5 bases). From germline, CDR1 is SGHTA and CDR2 FQGTGA. The CDR3 sequence is 14 residues long. Between the trimmed V and J ends, which lost 2 bases and 1 base, there was a span of 8 bases.

This clone has a single count. This rearrangement joins TRBV12-3 or TRBV12-4 to TRBJ1-2, with D maybe TRBD1 (6 bases). Trimming shortened V by 7 bases and J by 12 bases, and 15 bases separated the two germline ends. The CDR3 consists of 11 residues. The CDR3 region has the DNA TGTGCCAGCACCCAGACAGGACGACACACCTTC. Encoded protein: CASTQTGRHTF.

This rearrangement joins TRBV6-5 to TRBJ2-7, with D perhaps TRBD1 (6 bases). CDR3 length: 13 residues. V lost 6 bases and J lost 9, with 18 bases in between. CDR1 MNHEY and CDR2 SVGAGI come from the germline V gene. The CDR3 nucleotides are TGTGCCAGCAGAGCCGGACAGTATCCCCGGCAGTACTTC. The encoded protein is CASRAGQYPRQYF.

This chain uses TRBV29-1 with TRBJ1-2; D remains ambiguous. CDR3 size: 11 residues. Germline V gene lookup returns CDR1 SQVTM and CDR2 ANQGSEA. Trimming left V 5 bases short and J 4 bases short, with 8 bases between. The CDR3 DNA follows: TGCAGCGTTTGGTCGAGCTATGGCTACACCTTC. It encodes CSVWSSYGYTF.

The chain uses TRBV6-6 and TRBJ1-2; D gene uncertain. The germline V gene has CDR1 MNHNY and CDR2 SVGAGI (reference sequence). The CDR3 covers 16 residues. V gave up 0 bases and J gave up 0 bases, with 11 bases separating them. DNA of the CDR3: TGTGCCAGCAGTTACTCGACTGCCGGCACTAACTATGGCTACACCTTC. This translates into CASSYSTAGTNYGYTF.

This chain uses TRBV19 with TRBJ1-5, with D possibly being TRBD1 (5 bases). This CDR3 is 14 amino acids long. V dropped 4 bases and J dropped 8 bases, with 15 bases sitting between them. Germline loops: CDR1 LNHDA, CDR2 SQIVND (reference sequence). This chain's CDR3 is CASSNPYRSEPQHF. The CDR3 DNA sequence: TGTGCCAGTAGTAACCCCTACAGGTCGGAGCCCCAGCATTTT.

There are a few counts of this clone. The J gene is TRBJ2-1, the V gene TRBV27; no firm D call. Germline V CDR1 and CDR2: MNHEY, SMNVEV (reference sequence). CDR3 size: 14 residues. The V gene lost 2 bases and the J gene lost 5 bases, with 10 bases spanning the gap. In nucleotides, the CDR3 is TGTGCCAGCAGTTTAAGGGCAGCTAACAATGAGCAGTTCTTC. Amino acid sequence: CASSLRAANNEQFF.

The chain carries TRBV7-9 and TRBJ1-1; D uncertain. Germline assignment: CDR1 SEHNR and CDR2 FQNEAQ (reference sequence). Between the trimmed V and J ends, which lost 5 bases and 1 base, there was a span of 17 bases. This CDR3 is 16 amino acids long. The CDR3, as DNA: TGTGCCAGCAGCCGAACTGGAAGAGGGAGGAACACTGAAGCTTTCTTT. It encodes CASSRTGRGRNTEAFF.

Written as DNA, the CDR3 is TGTGCCAGCAGCTCCGGGACGGTGAACACCGGGGAGCTGTTTTTT. Its protein product is CASSSGTVNTGELFF. The chain is built from TRBV6-5 and TRBJ2-2; the D call may be TRBD1 or TRBD2 (5 bases each). The V gene lost 6 bases and the J gene lost 1 base, with 12 bases spanning the gap. CDR1 MNHEY and CDR2 SVGAGI come from the germline V gene. The CDR3 has 15 amino acids.

V is TRBV6-1 and J is TRBJ2-6; D may be TRBD2 (6 bases). This CDR3 has 16 amino acids. V was trimmed by 4 bases and J by 3 bases, leaving 13 bases between them. In germline, CDR1 is MNHNS, CDR2 SASEGT. The CDR3 bases are TGTGCCAGCAGTGCTACGGGGGAAGTTGGGGCCAACGTCCTGACTTTC. It is translated as CASSATGEVGANVLTF.